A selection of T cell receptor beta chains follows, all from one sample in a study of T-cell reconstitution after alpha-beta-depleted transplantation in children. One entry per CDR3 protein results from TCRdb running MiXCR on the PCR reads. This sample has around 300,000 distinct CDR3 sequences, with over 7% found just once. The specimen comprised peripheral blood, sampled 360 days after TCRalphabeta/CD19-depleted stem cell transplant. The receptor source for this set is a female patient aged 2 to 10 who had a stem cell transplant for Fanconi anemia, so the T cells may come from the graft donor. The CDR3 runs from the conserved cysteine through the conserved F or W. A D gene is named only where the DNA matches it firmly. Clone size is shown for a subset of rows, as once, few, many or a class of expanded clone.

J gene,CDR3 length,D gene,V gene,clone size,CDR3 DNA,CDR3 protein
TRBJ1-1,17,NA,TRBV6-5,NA,TGTGCCAGCAGTTACTCCCCCAGGGGAAGGCAGAACACTGAAGCTTTCTTT,CASSYSPRGRQNTEAFF
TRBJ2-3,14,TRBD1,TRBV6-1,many,TGTGCCAGCAGTGAAGGACAGGGACCAGATACGCAGTATTTT,CASSEGQGPDTQYF
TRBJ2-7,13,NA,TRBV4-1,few,TGCGCCAGCAGCCATTATCAGTACCACGAGCAGTACTTC,CASSHYQYHEQYF
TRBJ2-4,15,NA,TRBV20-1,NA,TGCAGTGCTAGTGATGCTCCCCAAGCCAAAAACATTCAGTACTTC,CSASDAPQAKNIQYF
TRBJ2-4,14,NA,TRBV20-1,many,TGCAGTGCCTTGACAGGACTAGCCAAAAACATTCAGTACTTC,CSALTGLAKNIQYF
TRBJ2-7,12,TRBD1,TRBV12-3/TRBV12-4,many,TGTGCCAGCAGTTTAGGAGACAGGGTTAAGTACTTC,CASSLGDRVKYF
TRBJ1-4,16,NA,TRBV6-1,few,TGTGCCAGCAGCAGGGGCCCGACGCGGCCAAGGGAAAAACTGTTTTTT,CASSRGPTRPREKLFF
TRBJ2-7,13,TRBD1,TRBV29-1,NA,TGCAGCGTTGGACAGGGGGCGCTTTATAAGCAGTACTTC,CSVGQGALYKQYF
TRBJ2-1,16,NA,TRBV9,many,TGTGCCAGCAGCCCGGTTGGGCGGAGGCCCTACAATGAGCAGTTCTTC,CASSPVGRRPYNEQFF
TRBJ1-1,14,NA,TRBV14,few,TGTGCCAGCAGCCAACATAGGTTCTATACTGAAGCTTTCTTT,CASSQHRFYTEAFF
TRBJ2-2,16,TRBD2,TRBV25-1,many,TGTGCCAGCAGTGAATATGGCGGGGGGTACACCGGGGAGCTGTTTTTT,CASSEYGGGYTGELFF
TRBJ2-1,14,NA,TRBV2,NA,TGTGCCATTTATCGGGACTGGGCCGAAAATGAGCAGTTCTTC,CAIYRDWAENEQFF
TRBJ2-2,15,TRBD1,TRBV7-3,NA,TGTGCCAGCAGCTCCGGGACAGGGGCTTTCGGGGAGCTGTTTTTT,CASSSGTGAFGELFF
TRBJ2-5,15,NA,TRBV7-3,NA,TGTGCCAGCAGCTTAACGAGCGGGCAAGGGGAGACCCAGTACTTC,CASSLTSGQGETQYF
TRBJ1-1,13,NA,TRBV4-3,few,TGCGCCAGCAGCATACAGAGGGACACTGAAGCTTTCTTT,CASSIQRDTEAFF
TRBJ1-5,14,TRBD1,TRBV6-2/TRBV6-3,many,TGTGCCAGCAGTCGGACAGGGGGCGGTCAGCCCCAGCATTTT,CASSRTGGGQPQHF
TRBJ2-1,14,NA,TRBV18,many,TGTGCCAGCTCTACTTTGCGGGGCCTAAATGAGCAGTTCTTC,CASSTLRGLNEQFF
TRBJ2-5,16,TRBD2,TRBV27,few,TGTGCCAGCAGTCCCCGAGTAGCGGGGGGGTGGGTGACCCAGTACTTC,CASSPRVAGGWVTQYF
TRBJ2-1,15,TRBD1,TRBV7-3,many,TGTGCCAGCAGCTTTACGGGACAGGCCCCCAATGAGCAGTTCTTC,CASSFTGQAPNEQFF
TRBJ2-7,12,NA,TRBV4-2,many,TGTGCCAGCAGCCAAGATTTCCACGAGCAGTACTTC,CASSQDFHEQYF
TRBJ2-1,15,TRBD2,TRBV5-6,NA,TGTGCCAGCAGCTCGGGACTAGCGGGGGCCAATGAGCAGTTCTTC,CASSSGLAGANEQFF
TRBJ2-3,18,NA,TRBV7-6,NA,TGTGCCAGCAGCTTTTCTACCATTGGGGGGGGCCCGAGAGATACGCAGTATTTT,CASSFSTIGGGPRDTQYF
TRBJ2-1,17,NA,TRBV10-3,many,TGTGCCATCAGTGAGTACGTGGTGGGAGGCTCCTACAATGAGCAGTTCTTC,CAISEYVVGGSYNEQFF
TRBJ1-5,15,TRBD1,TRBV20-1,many,TGCAGTGCTAGCGGGTCGACAGGGCCTTTAAGGCCCCAGCATTTT,CSASGSTGPLRPQHF
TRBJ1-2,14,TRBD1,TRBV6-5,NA,TGTGCCAGCAGACGACAGGGTCCGTTGTATGGCTACACCTTC,CASRRQGPLYGYTF
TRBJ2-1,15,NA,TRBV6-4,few,TGTGCCAGCAGCGAGGGGGGCGGCCCCTACAATGAGCAGTTCTTC,CASSEGGGPYNEQFF
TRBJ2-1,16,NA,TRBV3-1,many,TGTGCCAGCAGCCAAGACGCGGGGAATATCTACAATGAGCAGTTCTTC,CASSQDAGNIYNEQFF
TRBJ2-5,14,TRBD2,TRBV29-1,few,TGCAGCGTTGAGGCTAGCGGGGGAGCAGAGACCCAGTACTTC,CSVEASGGAETQYF
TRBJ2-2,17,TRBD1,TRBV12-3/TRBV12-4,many,TGTGCCAGCAGTTTAGGTAGACAGGGGTTGGACACCGGGGAGCTGTTTTTT,CASSLGRQGLDTGELFF
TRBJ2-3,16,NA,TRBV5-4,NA,TGTGCCAGCAGCGGTGTCCGCGGGGAAGGAACAGATACGCAGTATTTT,CASSGVRGEGTDTQYF
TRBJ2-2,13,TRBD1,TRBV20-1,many,TGCAGTGCTGGTACAGGGGGATACGGGGAGCTGTTTTTT,CSAGTGGYGELFF
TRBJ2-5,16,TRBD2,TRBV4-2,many,TGTGCCAGCAGCCAAGTGACTAGCGGGGTACAAGAGACCCAGTACTTC,CASSQVTSGVQETQYF
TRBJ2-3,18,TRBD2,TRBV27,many,TGTGCCAGCAGTTTATCGGTTAGCTTAGCGGGAGGTACAGATACGCAGTATTTT,CASSLSVSLAGGTDTQYF
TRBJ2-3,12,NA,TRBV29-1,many,TGCAGCGTCAGCTCGGGTTCAGATACGCAGTATTTT,CSVSSGSDTQYF
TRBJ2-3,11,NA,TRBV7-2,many,TGTGCCAGCAGTACCGCAGATACGCAGTATTTT,CASSTADTQYF
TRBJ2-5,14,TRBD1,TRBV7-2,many,TGTGCCAGCAGATTAAGGGGGCCCATCGAGACCCAGTACTTC,CASRLRGPIETQYF
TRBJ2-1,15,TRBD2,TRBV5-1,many,TGCGCCAGCAGCTTGGAAGCGGGAATCCGCAATGAGCAGTTCTTC,CASSLEAGIRNEQFF
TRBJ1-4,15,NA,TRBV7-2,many,TGTGCCAGCAGCCCCAATAGCTGGTGGGATGAAAAACTGTTTTTT,CASSPNSWWDEKLFF
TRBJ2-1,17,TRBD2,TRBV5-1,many,TGCGCCAGCAGCCTAGGACTAGCGGGAGCGGGCTACAATGAGCAGTTCTTC,CASSLGLAGAGYNEQFF
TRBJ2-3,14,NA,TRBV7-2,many,TGTGCCAGCAGCTCTCGCCGTGGGGCAAGTACGCAGTATTTT,CASSSRRGASTQYF
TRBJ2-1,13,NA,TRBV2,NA,TGTGCCAATCAGAGGGGCCTGCGCAATGAGCAGTTCTTC,CANQRGLRNEQFF
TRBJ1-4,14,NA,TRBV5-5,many,TGTGCCAGCAGCTCCTGGGACGTTCAAGAAAAACTGTTTTTT,CASSSWDVQEKLFF
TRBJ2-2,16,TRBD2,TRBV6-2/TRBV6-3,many,TGTGCCAGCAGTTACCCGGGACTAGCGTTCACCGGGGAGCTGTTTTTT,CASSYPGLAFTGELFF
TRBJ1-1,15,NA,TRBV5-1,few,TGCGCCAGCAGCTTGGTAGCAGAGTTGAACACTGAAGCTTTCTTT,CASSLVAELNTEAFF
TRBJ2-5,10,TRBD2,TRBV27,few,TGTGCCAGCGGGAGGGGGACCCAGTACTTC,CASGRGTQYF
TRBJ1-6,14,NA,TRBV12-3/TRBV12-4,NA,TGTGCCAGCAGTTTATCGGGGTCCAATTCACCCCTCCACTTT,CASSLSGSNSPLHF
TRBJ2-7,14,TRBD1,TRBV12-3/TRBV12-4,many,TGTGCCAGCAGTCCCACAGGGGGCTGGGGCGAGCAGTACTTC,CASSPTGGWGEQYF
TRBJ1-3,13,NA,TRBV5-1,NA,TGCGCCAGCAGGTCAGTCTCTGGAAACACCATATATTTT,CASRSVSGNTIYF
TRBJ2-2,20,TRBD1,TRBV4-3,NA,TGCGCCAGCAGCCAAGACCCATTCCCGGGACAGGGGGCGTACACCGGGGAGCTGTTTTTT,CASSQDPFPGQGAYTGELFF
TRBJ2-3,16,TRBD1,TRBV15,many,TGTGCCACCAGCAGAGAGAGACAGGGGATAACAGATACGCAGTATTTT,CATSRERQGITDTQYF
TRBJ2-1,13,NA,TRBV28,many,TGTGCCAGCAGTTTAGGGACCCCCGTTGAGCAGTTCTTC,CASSLGTPVEQFF
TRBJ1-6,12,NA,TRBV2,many,TGTGCCAGCGGTCAGGGGTATTCACCCCTCCACTTT,CASGQGYSPLHF
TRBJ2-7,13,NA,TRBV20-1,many,TGCAGTGCTAGTCAGGACACTAACTACGAGCAGTACTTC,CSASQDTNYEQYF